Described below is a single T cell receptor (beta chain) sequence and its context. The sample originates from a study of blood T cell repertoires in COVID-19. V shed 3 bases and J shed 4 bases, with 13 bases lying between them. Germline V lookup: CDR1 DFQATT, CDR2 SNEGSKA (reference sequence). The CDR3 loop spans 14 amino acids. Generated by immunoSEQ multiplex PCR, the TCRdb table keeps only in-frame clones and is missing some. Counted here are 170,000 or so clones, approximately 84% occurring once; the ten biggest clones make up 6% to 7.5%. The chain has TRBV20-1 and TRBJ2-1; TRBD1 might be the D (5 bases). This sequence originates from a woman aged 45-65 years who had recovered from COVID-19. The sample was PBMCs or T cells enriched from blood (not recorded which). The DNA of the CDR3 is TGCAGTGCTAGTGGAAGGGGAAATTACAATGAGCAGTTCTTC. Its protein is CSASGRGNYNEQFF.